One sample yielded the 29 T cell receptor beta chains listed below, sequenced in a study of cytomegalovirus exposure and HLA in healthy donors. The PCR had 60 Vbeta and 13 Jbeta primers. TCRdb keeps only in-frame clones here, not all; method: immunoSEQ multiplex PCR. This sample has roughly 120,000 clones, with over 75% found just once. Sequencing was performed on PBMCs. Receptors were obtained from a human donor in good health.

The rearrangement links TRBV2 to TRBJ2-7; possibly TRBD2 for D (6 bases). Germline lookup yields CDR1 SNHLY and CDR2 FYNNEI. This CDR3 contains 14 residues. Between the trimmed V and J ends, which lost 4 bases and 5 bases, there was a span of 15 bases. CDR3 loop: CASSARVGEDEQYF. The DNA of the CDR3 is TGTGCCAGCAGTGCAAGGGTCGGGGAGGACGAGCAGTACTTC.

The V call is TRBV5-4, the J call TRBJ2-7, with D tentatively TRBD2 (6 bases). V shed 0 bases and J shed 3 bases, with 13 bases lying between them. Germline lookup yields CDR1 SGHNT and CDR2 YYREEE (reference sequence). This CDR3 spans 15 amino acids. The CDR3 sequence: CASSLAAGLFYEQYF. CDR3 nucleotides: TGTGCCAGCAGCTTGGCCGCGGGACTTTTCTACGAGCAGTACTTC.

Turning to this clone: The sample carries other DNA sequences with the same CDR3. This chain joins TRBV18 and TRBJ1-4, with 7 bases that match TRBD1. With V trimmed by 5 bases and J by 7 bases, 1 base remained unmatched. Germline V gives CDR1 KGHSH, CDR2 LQKENI. The CDR3 totals 12 residues. DNA for the CDR3: TGTGCCAGCTCAAGGACAGGTGAAAAACTGTTTTTT. It codes for CASSRTGEKLFF.

This clone was observed a single time. This rearrangement joins TRBV29-1 to TRBJ2-7, with D possibly being TRBD2 (5 bases). There are 12 residues in the CDR3. Per germline, CDR1 SQVTM and CDR2 ANQGSEA. Trimming pared 3 bases from V and 3 bases from J, leaving 9 bases between. The CDR3 coding sequence is TGCAGCGTTGATCCCGGGAACTACGAGCAGTACTTC. It translates to CSVDPGNYEQYF.

This sequence joins TRBV7-3 and TRBJ2-7; perhaps TRBD1 as D (6 bases). This CDR3 is 13 amino acids long. V shed 4 bases and J shed 6 bases, with 13 bases lying between them. CDR1 SGHTA and CDR2 FQGTGA come from the germline V gene. The CDR3 sequence is CASSSRGSFEQYF. CDR3 DNA: TGTGCCAGCAGCTCCAGGGGCAGTTTCGAGCAGTACTTC.

This sequence joins TRBV7-2 and TRBJ1-5, with 7 bases matching TRBD1. Germline-derived CDR1 and CDR2 are SGHTA and FQGNSA. V was pared by 6 bases and J by 6 bases, with 11 bases of the junction left unmatched. The CDR3 has 15 amino acids. CDR3 residues: CASSRQGGVGQPQHF. The CDR3 nucleotides are TGTGCCAGCAGTCGACAGGGCGGAGTAGGTCAGCCCCAGCATTTT.

The chain uses TRBV19 and TRBJ1-1; 7 nucleotides match TRBD1. CDR1 is LNHDA and CDR2 is SQIVND in the germline V gene (reference sequence). The CDR3 sequence is 14 residues long. The V gene end was trimmed by 5 bases and the J gene end by 5 bases; junction bases not matched to a gene: 8. As DNA, the CDR3 is TGTGCCAGTAGTGAACAGGGGATAATTACTGAAGCTTTCTTT. As protein: CASSEQGIITEAFF.

This clone was detected only a few times. This chain connects TRBV2 to TRBJ2-1, with TRBD2 matching over 14 bases. The V segment lost 6 bases and the J segment 4 bases; nucleotides outside the gene matches: 5. The CDR3 is 16 residues long. Germline V lookup: CDR1 SNHLY, CDR2 FYNNEI. The CDR3 nucleotides read TGTGCCAGCAGGCGGACTAGCGGGAGGCAATACAATGAGCAGTTCTTC. Translation: CASRRTSGRQYNEQFF.

The chain combines TRBV5-1 with TRBJ1-4; 7 nucleotides agree with TRBD1. The CDR3 has 15 amino acids. CDR1 SGHRS and CDR2 YFSETQ come from the germline V gene. After removal of 0 bases from V and 8 bases from J, the junction contained 7 bases not matched to a gene. CDR3 in amino acids: CASSLGGGASEKLFF. In nucleotides, the CDR3 is TGCGCCAGCAGCTTGGGAGGGGGCGCGTCGGAAAAACTGTTTTTT.

This clone was counted a single time. The sample holds other DNA sequences that translate to the same CDR3. The chain is built from TRBV28 and TRBJ2-7; D is unclear. With 6 bases removed from V and 1 base from J, the gap between germline ends came to 7 bases. Germline-derived CDR1 and CDR2 are MDHEN and SYDVKM. CDR3 length: 12 residues. CDR3: CASRGGSYEQYF. The CDR3 DNA follows: TGTGCCAGCAGAGGCGGTTCCTACGAGCAGTACTTC. The variable domain in full, completed from reference TRBV28 and TRBJ2-7, reads DVKVTQSSRYLVKRTGEKVFLECVQDMDHENMFWYRQDPGLGLRLIYFSYDVKMKEKGDIPEGYSVSREKKERFSLILESASTNQTSMYLCASRGGSYEQYFGPGTRLTVT.

In this sample, this clone turned up a few times. The chain recombines TRBV7-9 with TRBJ2-7, with a possible D match to TRBD1 (5 bases). The CDR3 sequence is 15 residues long. CDR1 and CDR2 from the germline V gene are SEHNR and FQNEAQ (reference sequence). Trimming cost V 2 bases and J 2 bases, with 13 bases left between them. CDR3 sequence reads: CASSLISTAAYEQYF. The CDR3 region has the DNA TGTGCCAGCAGCTTAATTTCGACAGCCGCCTACGAGCAGTACTTC.

The J gene is TRBJ2-1, the V gene TRBV4-1; D perhaps matches TRBD2 (6 bases). Germline-derived CDR1 and CDR2 are MGHRA and YSYEKL. V lost 0 bases to trimming and J lost 7 bases, with 16 bases between them. This CDR3 contains 16 residues. The CDR3 region has the DNA TGCGCCAGCAGCCAAGAAGGGGCGGCGGGACGGAATGAGCAGTTCTTC. It specifies CASSQEGAAGRNEQFF.

The chain has TRBV23-1 and TRBJ2-2; the D gene is possibly TRBD2 (5 bases). TRBV23-1 counts as an open reading frame of uncertain function. V lost 0 bases and J lost 1, with 9 bases in between. The CDR3 runs to 16 residues. The CDR3 coding sequence is TGCGCCAGCAGTCAATCTCAAGGAGGGAACACCGGGGAGCTGTTTTTT. The encoded protein is CASSQSQGGNTGELFF.

The chain combines TRBV5-1 with TRBJ1-1; D unresolved. The CDR3 extends over 15 amino acids. V was clipped by 2 bases and J by 0 bases, with 11 bases between them. Germline lookup yields CDR1 SGHRS and CDR2 YFSETQ. CDR3 loop: CASSFSSRVNTEAFF. The CDR3 DNA reads TGCGCCAGCAGCTTCTCGTCGAGGGTGAACACTGAAGCTTTCTTT.

The table lists this clone with a few counts. The V gene is TRBV28, the J gene TRBJ2-1; 8 positions match TRBD1. The CDR3 has 14 residues. The germline gives CDR1 MDHEN, CDR2 SYDVKM. V dropped 7 bases and J dropped 12; count of bases not matched to a gene: 14. CDR3 amino acids: CASTNADRALTQFF. CDR3 DNA: TGTGCCAGCACTAACGCGGACAGGGCGTTAACGCAGTTCTTC.

This clone was detected only a few times. The CDR3 sequence: CASSDVALANYGYTF. The CDR3, as DNA: TGTGCCAGCAGTGACGTCGCTTTAGCTAACTATGGCTACACCTTC. The chain links TRBV2 to TRBJ1-2; D unclear. V lost 3 bases, J lost 0 bases, and 11 bases lay in between. Germline V gene lookup returns CDR1 SNHLY and CDR2 FYNNEI. CDR3 size: 15 residues.

The chain combines TRBV9 with TRBJ1-3; 8 bases line up with TRBD1. J was trimmed by 0 bases and V by 0 bases; bases with no gene match: 5. The CDR3 is 17 amino acids. Germline values: CDR1 SGDLS, CDR2 YYNGEE. CDR3 protein: CASSVVGQAPSGNTIYF. In DNA form, the CDR3 reads TGTGCCAGCAGCGTAGTGGGACAGGCGCCCTCTGGAAACACCATATATTTT.

The V call is TRBV29-1, the J call TRBJ1-2, with D possibly being TRBD1 (6 bases). The V end was cut by 7 bases, the J end by 0 bases, with 12 bases between. The CDR3 sequence is 13 residues long. Germline V gives CDR1 SQVTM, CDR2 ANQGSEA. CDR3 in DNA: TGCAGCGATCAGCGGACAGCTAACTATGGCTACACCTTC. It yields the protein CSDQRTANYGYTF.

The rearrangement joins TRBV5-6 to TRBJ2-5, with D hard to call. CDR3 length: 12 amino acids. The germline CDR1 and CDR2 sequences are SGHDT and YYEEEE. Trimming cost V 1 base and J 5 bases, with 6 bases left between them. The CDR3 here is CASSLNSETQYF. As DNA, the CDR3 is TGTGCCAGCAGCTTGAACAGCGAGACCCAGTACTTC.

The J gene is TRBJ2-7, the V gene TRBV6-5, with 8 bases fitting TRBD1. This CDR3 spans 14 amino acids. Germline V gene sequence: CDR1 MNHEY, CDR2 SVGAGI. V was pared by 6 bases and J by 7 bases, with 11 bases of the junction left unmatched. The CDR3 reads CASRVVRGRSEQYF. CDR3 bases: TGTGCCAGCAGGGTGGTCAGGGGGCGAAGTGAGCAGTACTTC.

This clone has just one count. This chain links TRBV30 with TRBJ1-1; TRBD1 agrees at 7 bases. Losses at the gene ends were 4 bases for V and 7 bases for J; bases not matched to a gene: 6. The CDR3 length is 12 residues. CDR1 is GTSNPN and CDR2 is SVGIG in the germline V gene (reference sequence). DNA of the CDR3: TGTGCCTGGAAGACTTACAGGGGTGAAGCTTTCTTT. It specifies CAWKTYRGEAFF.

V is TRBV19 and J is TRBJ1-2, with 7 bases matching TRBD1. Looked up from germline, CDR1 is LNHDA and CDR2 is SQIVND (reference sequence). CDR3 length: 14 residues. The V segment lost 7 bases and the J segment 4 bases; nucleotides outside the gene matches: 9. CDR3 sequence (DNA): TGTGCCAGTACGGCAGTAGGGGGCGGCTATGGCTACACCTTC. Its protein product is CASTAVGGGYGYTF.

This rearrangement joins TRBV28 to TRBJ2-1; possible D gene TRBD1, 6 bases. V was pared by 7 bases and J by 2 bases, with 12 bases between. This CDR3 is 14 amino acids long. Germline V gene sequence: CDR1 MDHEN, CDR2 SYDVKM. CDR3: CASNTGPTYNEQFF. Here the CDR3 DNA reads TGTGCCAGCAACACAGGGCCGACCTACAATGAGCAGTTCTTC.

The chain combines TRBV5-4 with TRBJ2-3, with 11 positions matching TRBD2. From germline, CDR1 is SGHNT and CDR2 YYREEE (reference sequence). V gave up 3 bases and J gave up 5 bases; unmatched junction bases: 2. The CDR3 covers 14 residues. The CDR3 sequence is CASSYSGRGDTQYF. CDR3 DNA sequence: TGTGCCAGCAGCTATAGCGGGAGGGGAGATACGCAGTATTTT.

This sequence joins TRBV5-4 and TRBJ2-2, with 7 bases lining up with TRBD2. The CDR3 covers 16 residues. Germline CDR1 SGHNT, CDR2 YYREEE (reference sequence). J lost 5 bases, V lost 3 bases, and 10 bases had no gene match. CDR3 region: CASSSDLGGITGELFF. Here the CDR3 DNA reads TGTGCCAGCAGCTCGGATTTGGGGGGGATAACCGGGGAGCTGTTTTTT.

This sequence joins TRBV2 and TRBJ2-7; TRBD1 matches 9 bases. V lost 3 bases to trimming and J lost 3 bases; unmatched junction nucleotides: 12. The germline V gene encodes CDR1 SNHLY and CDR2 FYNNEI. This CDR3 has 17 residues. The DNA for the CDR3 is TGTGCCAGCAGTGATCTGACCCCAAGACAGGGGGACTACGAGCAGTACTTC. Its protein is CASSDLTPRQGDYEQYF.

The chain is built from TRBV28 and TRBJ1-3; tentative D call: TRBD1 (6 bases). The CDR3 runs to 17 residues. CDR1 MDHEN and CDR2 SYDVKM come from the germline V gene. The V gene lost 8 bases and the J gene lost 0 bases, with 20 bases spanning the gap. Here the CDR3 reads CASCTRRDTFSGNTIYF. The CDR3 DNA reads as TGTGCCAGCTGCACGAGAAGGGACACCTTCTCTGGAAACACCATATATTTT.

The rearrangement uses TRBV5-1 and TRBJ2-3, with 8 bases fitting TRBD1. CDR1 SGHRS and CDR2 YFSETQ come from the germline V gene. The CDR3 consists of 15 residues. J was trimmed by 4 bases and V by 0 bases; bases with no gene match: 4. CDR3: CASSLAGQESDTQYF. The CDR3 DNA is TGCGCCAGCAGCTTGGCGGGACAGGAATCAGATACGCAGTATTTT.

This clone was detected only a few times. A read error may explain this, as a much larger clone is one base away. Other DNA sequences in this sample translate to the same CDR3. The chain employs TRBV4-1 and TRBJ1-2, with 8 bases matching TRBD1. The CDR3 sequence is 15 residues long. The V gene's germline CDR1 is MGHRA and CDR2 YSYEKL. V lost 0 bases to trimming and J lost 8 bases; unmatched junction nucleotides: 8. CDR3 loop: CASSQDGAGGGGYTF. CDR3 sequence (DNA): TGCGCCAGCAGCCAAGATGGGGCAGGGGGCGGCGGCTACACCTTC.